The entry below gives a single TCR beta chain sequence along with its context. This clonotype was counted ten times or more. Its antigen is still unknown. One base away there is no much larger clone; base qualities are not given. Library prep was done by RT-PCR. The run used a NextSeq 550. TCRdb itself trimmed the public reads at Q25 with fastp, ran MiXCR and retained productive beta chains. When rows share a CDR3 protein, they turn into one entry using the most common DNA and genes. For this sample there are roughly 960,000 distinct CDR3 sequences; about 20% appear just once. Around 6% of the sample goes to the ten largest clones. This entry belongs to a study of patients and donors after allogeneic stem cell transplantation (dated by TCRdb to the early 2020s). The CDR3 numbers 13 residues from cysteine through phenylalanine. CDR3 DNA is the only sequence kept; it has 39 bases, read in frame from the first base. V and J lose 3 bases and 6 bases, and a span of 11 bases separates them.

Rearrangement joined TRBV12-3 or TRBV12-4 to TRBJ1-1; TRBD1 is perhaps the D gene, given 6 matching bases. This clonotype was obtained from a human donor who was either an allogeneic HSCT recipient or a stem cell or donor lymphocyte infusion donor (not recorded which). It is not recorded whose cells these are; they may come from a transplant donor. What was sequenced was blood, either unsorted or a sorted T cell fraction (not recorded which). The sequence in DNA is TGTGCCAGCAGTTTTAGGGCAGGGGCTGAAGCTTTCTTT. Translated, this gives CASSFRAGAEAFF.